The sequence of this T cell receptor beta chain was determined in a study of shared clonotypes between healthy human individuals. Study conclusions and caveats: Sampling included only blood; tissue repertoires likely differ.

CDR1 SGHRS and CDR2 YFSETQ come from the germline V gene. Deletions cut 1 base from V and 3 bases from J, with 14 bases between. The CDR3 totals 16 residues. On this clone itself: Antigen: not known.

Here immunoSEQ multiplex PCR was the method, and the copy in TCRdb shows in-frame clones only, minus some. Of more than 2,000,000 clones listed, more than 80% are singletons. This clonotype originated in a man aged 18 to 30 in good health. Some clones in this sample may be carry-over from other donors' samples. The sequencing input was naive CD4+ T cells from PBMCs. Sample subset: CD45RA+ positively selected. The rearrangement joins TRBV5-1 to TRBJ2-1; perhaps D is TRBD1 or TRBD2 (6 bases each). In DNA form, the CDR3 reads TGCGCCAGCAGCTTGACGGGGGCAAGCGACTACAATGAGCAGTTCTTC. Its translation: CASSLTGASDYNEQFF.